These T cell receptor beta chains were read from a single sample in a study of T-cell reconstitution after alpha-beta-depleted transplantation in children. TCRdb reprocessed the PCR reads with MiXCR, giving one entry per CDR3 protein. The sample includes just over 70,000 distinct CDR3 sequences, approximately 7.3% of them seen just once. Sequencing used PBMCs from the stem cell graft donor, obtained from the stem cell graft. These TCRs come from a human donor who donated a stem cell graft to a child with acute lymphoblastic leukemia. Both conserved end residues are part of each CDR3. A D gene is named only where the DNA matches it firmly. Expanded clones are given a class, and other clones once, few, many or no size at all.

-	many	TRBJ2-1	TRBV10-3	TGTGCCATCAGCCCTACCCCCTCTAAACTAGGTTACAATGAGCAGTTCTTC	CAISPTPSKLGYNEQFF
-	-	TRBJ1-2	TRBV7-8	TGTGCCAGCAGCCCCTTAGGGACGACGTATGGCTACACCTTC	CASSPLGTTYGYTF
TRBD2	many	TRBJ2-7	TRBV3-1	TGTGCCAGCAGCCAAGATAAGCGGGGCCTCTACGAGCAGTACTTC	CASSQDKRGLYEQYF
TRBD1	many	TRBJ2-5	TRBV3-1	TGTGCCAGCAGCAGAACAGGGGGCAACCAAGAGACCCAGTACTTC	CASSRTGGNQETQYF
TRBD1	many	TRBJ2-6	TRBV25-1	TGTGCCAGCAGTGGACAGGGGTATGGGGCCAACGTCCTGACTTTC	CASSGQGYGANVLTF
-	-	TRBJ1-1	TRBV7-2	TGTGCCAGCAGCTTATTTTCCGCGAATCAGGCTGAAGCTTTCTTT	CASSLFSANQAEAFF
-	-	TRBJ1-1	TRBV29-1	TGCAGCGTTCTCGAAGGGAGCACTGAAGCTTTCTTT	CSVLEGSTEAFF
TRBD2	many	TRBJ2-2	TRBV9	TGTGCCAGCAGCTTAATAGCGGGGGGGCCGTCCGGGGAGCTGTTTTTT	CASSLIAGGPSGELFF
-	many	TRBJ2-5	TRBV29-1	TGCAGCGGCCGGGGACCCAGGGAAGAGACCCAGTACTTC	CSGRGPREETQYF
-	many	TRBJ2-3	TRBV11-2	TGTGCCAGCAGCTTAGGGCCCCGCGCAGATACGCAGTATTTT	CASSLGPRADTQYF
-	-	TRBJ1-2	TRBV7-6	TGTGCCAGCAGCCCGACGGGTTTTAGCTATGGCTACACCTTC	CASSPTGFSYGYTF
TRBD1	many	TRBJ1-5	TRBV12-3/TRBV12-4	TGTGCCAGCAGGCTAGGACAGGGGGACAATCAGCCCCAGCATTTT	CASRLGQGDNQPQHF
TRBD1	-	TRBJ2-7	TRBV12-3/TRBV12-4	TGTGCCAGCAGTTTATGGGGACAGGGTGACGAGCAGTACTTC	CASSLWGQGDEQYF
TRBD2	many	TRBJ2-1	TRBV12-3/TRBV12-4	TGTGCCAGCAGCGGGGGGGGGCTGAAGTTCTTC	CASSGGGLKFF
-	-	TRBJ2-1	TRBV10-1	TGCGCCAGCAGCACCTCGGGTGGGCTCCTCAGGGGCGATGAGCAGTTCTTC	CASSTSGGLLRGDEQFF
TRBD2	many	TRBJ2-7	TRBV7-8	TGTGCCAGCAGCGCGAGCGGGAGTAGGTCCTACGAGCAGTACTTC	CASSASGSRSYEQYF
-	medium-sized	TRBJ2-7	TRBV20-1	TGCAGTGCTAGAGGTGGAGGGGACTACGAGCAGTACTTC	CSARGGGDYEQYF
-	many	TRBJ1-6	TRBV5-1	TGCGCCAGCAGATCAGGGAATTCACCCCTCCACTTT	CASRSGNSPLHF
-	many	TRBJ2-2	TRBV29-1	TGCAGCGTTGCGCCAGGGAAAAACACCGGGGAGCTGTTTTTT	CSVAPGKNTGELFF
TRBD2	-	TRBJ2-1	TRBV23-1	TGCGCCAGCAGTCAACCGGGACTAGCGGTAGAAAATGAGCAGTTCTTC	CASSQPGLAVENEQFF
-	many	TRBJ2-1	TRBV20-1	TGCAGTGCGGTATACAGGGCGAGCTCCTACAATGAGCAGTTCTTC	CSAVYRASSYNEQFF
TRBD1	many	TRBJ1-1	TRBV14	TGTGCCAGCAGCCCCCGGGGACAGGGGGCTTCTTTGAACACTGAAGCTTTCTTT	CASSPRGQGASLNTEAFF
-	many	TRBJ2-1	TRBV6-4	TGTGCCAGCAGCGGGGAAAGCTCCTACAATGAGCAGTTCTTC	CASSGESSYNEQFF
TRBD2	-	TRBJ2-7	TRBV29-1	TGCAGCGTTGAAGCCCGCGGAGGTAGCGGGAGCTACGAGCAGTACTTC	CSVEARGGSGSYEQYF
-	many	TRBJ2-2	TRBV5-1	TGCGCCAGCACCAAACAGGAAAACACCGGGGAGCTGTTTTTT	CASTKQENTGELFF
-	-	TRBJ2-3	TRBV2	TGTGCCAGCAGAGGACAGTTTACAGATACGCAGTATTTT	CASRGQFTDTQYF
TRBD1	few	TRBJ1-4	TRBV7-9	TGTGCCAGCAGCCCCCCAACAGGGGATGAAAAACTGTTTTTT	CASSPPTGDEKLFF
TRBD1	few	TRBJ1-2	TRBV27	TGTGCCAGCCGAACCGGGGGACAGGGGGCGCGAGGCTACACCTTC	CASRTGGQGARGYTF
TRBD2	many	TRBJ2-4	TRBV12-3/TRBV12-4	TGTGCCAGCAGCATTAGCGGGGGGGCCCCAGCCAAAAACATTCAGTACTTC	CASSISGGAPAKNIQYF
-	-	TRBJ1-2	TRBV27	TGTGCCAGCAGTTTGACGGCGGGGTGGGATGGCTACACCTTC	CASSLTAGWDGYTF
TRBD2	many	TRBJ2-3	TRBV13	TGTGCCAGCAGCTTTAGCGGGGGACCTAGCACAGATACGCAGTATTTT	CASSFSGGPSTDTQYF
-	many	TRBJ2-6	TRBV12-3/TRBV12-4	TGTGCCAGCAGTTCAGAACACGGGAGCTCAAAAAGTTACTCTGGGGCCAACGTCCTGACTTTC	CASSSEHGSSKSYSGANVLTF
TRBD1	-	TRBJ2-5	TRBV6-5	TGTGCCAGCAGTTACGCCGACAGGGGGCGGCAAGAGACCCAGTACTTC	CASSYADRGRQETQYF
-	few	TRBJ2-7	TRBV7-2	TGTGCCAGCAGCTTAGGACAGAAGTCCTACGAGCAGTACTTC	CASSLGQKSYEQYF
-	few	TRBJ1-1	TRBV7-9	TGTGCCAGCAGCGTCATGGGGAGAGGGGATACTGAAGCTTTCTTT	CASSVMGRGDTEAFF
-	many	TRBJ1-1	TRBV9	TGTGCCAGCGGACCCTCTAGGGCAGCTTTCTTT	CASGPSRAAFF
TRBD2	many	TRBJ2-3	TRBV6-4	TGTGCCAGCAGTGCCGTAGCGGGAGGGAGCACAGATACGCAGTATTTT	CASSAVAGGSTDTQYF
-	many	TRBJ2-1	TRBV11-2	TGTGCCAGCAGCTTAGGAGTAAGTGGGAGCTCCTACAATGAGCAGTTCTTC	CASSLGVSGSSYNEQFF
-	many	TRBJ2-5	TRBV12-3/TRBV12-4	TGTGCCAGCAGTTTATCAGGGGTGGAGACCCAGTACTTC	CASSLSGVETQYF
TRBD2	many	TRBJ2-2	TRBV7-2	TGTGCCAGCAACGTACCGGGACTATGGATTACCGGGGAGCTGTTTTTT	CASNVPGLWITGELFF
-	-	TRBJ2-3	TRBV15	TGTGCCACCAGCAGAGTCCCCACAGATACGCAGTATTTT	CATSRVPTDTQYF
-	-	TRBJ1-3	TRBV7-8	TGTGCCAGCAGCTTAGTCGGCAGCTCTGGAAACACCATATATTTT	CASSLVGSSGNTIYF
-	many	TRBJ1-2	TRBV7-9	TGTGCCAGCAGCTTAGATGGCAGGGTACATGGCTACACCTTC	CASSLDGRVHGYTF
-	many	TRBJ2-2	TRBV7-3	TGTGCCAGCAGCTTACTCACCGGGGAGCTGTTTTTT	CASSLLTGELFF
-	many	TRBJ2-2	TRBV20-1	TGCAGTGCTAGAGATGCAGGTTCGAACACCGGGGAGCTGTTTTTT	CSARDAGSNTGELFF
-	-	TRBJ2-5	TRBV9	TGTGCCAGCAGCCAGAGGGCAGGAGAGACCCAGTACTTC	CASSQRAGETQYF
-	few	TRBJ2-3	TRBV2	TGTGCCAGCAGCGGTGTTATCGGGACAGATACGCAGTATTTT	CASSGVIGTDTQYF
TRBD2	-	TRBJ2-1	TRBV5-4	TGTGCCAGCAGCCGTTGGACTAGTGGCGATGAGCAGTTCTTC	CASSRWTSGDEQFF
TRBD1	medium-sized	TRBJ2-7	TRBV3-1	TGTGCCAGCAGCGCCACAGGGGTCGAGCAGTACTTC	CASSATGVEQYF
-	many	TRBJ2-4	TRBV6-5	TGTGCCAGCAGTTACTCGAGCATCGAAGCCAAAAACATTCAGTACTTC	CASSYSSIEAKNIQYF
-	many	TRBJ2-2	TRBV4-3	TGCGCCAGCAGCCAACAAGGGACCGGGGAGCTGTTTTTT	CASSQQGTGELFF
-	many	TRBJ2-7	TRBV28	TGTGCCAGCCTTGGAACGGCCGGCGAGCAGTACTTC	CASLGTAGEQYF
-	many	TRBJ2-3	TRBV11-2	TGTGCCAGCAGAGGGGCGTGGGGCACAGATACGCAGTATTTT	CASRGAWGTDTQYF
-	few	TRBJ1-6	TRBV5-6	TGTGCCAGCAGCTTATGGTATAATTCACCCCTCCACTTT	CASSLWYNSPLHF
-	many	TRBJ1-4	TRBV12-3/TRBV12-4	TGTGCCAGCAGTTTAAGGGTTCGAGAAAAACTGTTTTTT	CASSLRVREKLFF
TRBD1	many	TRBJ1-1	TRBV3-1	TGTGCCAGCAGCCGGACAGGGAACACTGAAGCTTTCTTT	CASSRTGNTEAFF
-	few	TRBJ2-1	TRBV5-4	TGTGCCAGCAGCTTGGCGGGCGGGGCCAACAATGAGCAGTTCTTC	CASSLAGGANNEQFF